This T cell receptor beta chain was retrieved from a study of cytomegalovirus exposure and HLA in healthy donors. Study-level background: Genotyping of under 500 donors showed that about 79% belonged to the Caucasian-associated ancestry cluster. Notes on the study in general: For most TCR beta V segments, an earlier analysis put the productive rate at about 87% or about 30% of the time. Accurate prediction of most subjects' HLA-A and HLA-B alleles from TCR beta sequences was reported.

The PCR contained 60 Vbeta and 13 Jbeta primers. Profiled with immunoSEQ multiplex PCR; TCRdb holds only in-frame clones, not every one. The sample has some 180,000 clones; over 70% are singletons. V gave up 4 bases and J gave up 1 base, with 12 bases separating them. The germline gives CDR1 SGDLS, CDR2 YYNGEE. This CDR3 is built from 14 residues. Details on this clone: The antigen remains unidentified.

The chain has TRBV9 and TRBJ2-7, with D uncertain. The sample consisted of PBMCs. The source of this sequence is a woman aged 55-70 years in good health and CMV-seropositive. This chain's CDR3 is CASSPTGESYEQYF. The CDR3 DNA reads as TGTGCCAGCAGCCCCACCGGTGAATCCTACGAGCAGTACTTC.